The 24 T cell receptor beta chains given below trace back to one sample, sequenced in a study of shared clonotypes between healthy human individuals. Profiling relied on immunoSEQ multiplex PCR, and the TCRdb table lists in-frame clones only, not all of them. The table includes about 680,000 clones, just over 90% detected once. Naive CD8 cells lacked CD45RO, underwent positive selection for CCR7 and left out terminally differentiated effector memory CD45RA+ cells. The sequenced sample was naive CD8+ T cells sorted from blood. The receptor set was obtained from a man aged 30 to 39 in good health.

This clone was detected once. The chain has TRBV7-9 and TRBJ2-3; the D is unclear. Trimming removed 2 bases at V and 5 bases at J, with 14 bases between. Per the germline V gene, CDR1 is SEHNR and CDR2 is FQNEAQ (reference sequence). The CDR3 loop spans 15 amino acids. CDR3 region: CASSLNQLLEDTQYF. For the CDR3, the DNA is TGTGCCAGCAGCTTAAATCAACTCTTAGAAGATACGCAGTATTTT.

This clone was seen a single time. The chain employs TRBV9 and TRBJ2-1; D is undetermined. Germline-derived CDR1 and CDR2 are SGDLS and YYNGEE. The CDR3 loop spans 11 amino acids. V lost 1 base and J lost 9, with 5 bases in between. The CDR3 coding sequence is TGTGCCAGCAGCGTAAGAGGTGAGCAGTTCTTC. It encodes CASSVRGEQFF.

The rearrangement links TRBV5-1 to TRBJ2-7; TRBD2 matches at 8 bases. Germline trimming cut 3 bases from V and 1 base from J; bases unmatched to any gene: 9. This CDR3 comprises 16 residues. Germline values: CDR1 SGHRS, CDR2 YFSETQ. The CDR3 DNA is TGCGCCAGCAGCTCTGCCCCGGGAGGGGGTTCCTACGAGCAGTACTTC. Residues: CASSSAPGGGSYEQYF.

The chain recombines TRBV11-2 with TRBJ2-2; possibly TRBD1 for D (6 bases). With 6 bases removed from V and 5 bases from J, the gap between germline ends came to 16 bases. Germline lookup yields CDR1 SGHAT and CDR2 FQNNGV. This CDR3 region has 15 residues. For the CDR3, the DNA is TGTGCCAGCAGTCCAGGATCAGGGGTGACCGGGGAGCTGTTTTTT. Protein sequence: CASSPGSGVTGELFF.

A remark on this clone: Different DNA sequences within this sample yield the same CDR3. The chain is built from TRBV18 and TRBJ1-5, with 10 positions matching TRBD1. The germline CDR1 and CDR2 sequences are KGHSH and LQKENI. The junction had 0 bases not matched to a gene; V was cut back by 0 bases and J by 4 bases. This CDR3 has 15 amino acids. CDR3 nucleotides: TGTGCCAGCTCACCACCGGGACAGGGGAATCAGCCCCAGCATTTT. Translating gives CASSPPGQGNQPQHF. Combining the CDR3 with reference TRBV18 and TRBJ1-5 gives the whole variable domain NAGVMQNPRHLVRRRGQEARLRCSPMKGHSHVYWYRQLPEEGLKFMVYLQKENIIDESGMPKERFSAEFPKEGPSILRIQQVVRGDSAAYFCASSPPGQGNQPQHFGDGTRLSIL.

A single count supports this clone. CDR3 in DNA: TGTGCCACCAACCTCGAGACGAACACTGAAGCTTTCTTT. Its protein is CATNLETNTEAFF. The J gene is TRBJ1-1, the V gene TRBV6-5; D gene unclear. This CDR3 region has 13 residues. V lost 10 bases and J 1 base, leaving 13 bases between the germline ends. Germline CDR1 reads MNHEY; CDR2 reads SVGAGI.

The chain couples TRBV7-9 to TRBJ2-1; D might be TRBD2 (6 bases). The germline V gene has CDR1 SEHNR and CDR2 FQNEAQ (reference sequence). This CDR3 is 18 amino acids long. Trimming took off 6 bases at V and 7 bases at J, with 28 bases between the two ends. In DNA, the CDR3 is TGTGCCAGCAGACACGGGGTCCTGCGGGGCTTGAAGAGTAATGAGCAGTTCTTC. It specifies CASRHGVLRGLKSNEQFF.

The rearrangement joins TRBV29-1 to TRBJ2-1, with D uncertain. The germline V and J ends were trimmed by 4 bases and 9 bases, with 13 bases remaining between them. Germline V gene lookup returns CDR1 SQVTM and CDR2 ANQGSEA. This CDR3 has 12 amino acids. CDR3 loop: CSVADGEVEQFF. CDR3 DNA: TGCAGCGTTGCCGACGGAGAGGTTGAGCAGTTCTTC.

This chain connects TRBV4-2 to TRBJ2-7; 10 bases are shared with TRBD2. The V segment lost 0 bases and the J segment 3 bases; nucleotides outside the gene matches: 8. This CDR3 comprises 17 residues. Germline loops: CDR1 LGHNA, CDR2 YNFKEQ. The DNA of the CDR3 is TGTGCCAGCAGCCAAGACATCCCCCTAGCGGGAGACTACGAGCAGTACTTC. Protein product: CASSQDIPLAGDYEQYF.

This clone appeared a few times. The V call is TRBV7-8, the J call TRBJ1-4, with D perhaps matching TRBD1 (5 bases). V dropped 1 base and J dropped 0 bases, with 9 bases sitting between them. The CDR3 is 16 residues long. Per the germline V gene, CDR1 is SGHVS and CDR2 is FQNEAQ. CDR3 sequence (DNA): TGTGCCAGCAGCTTAGAGGCGGGGCCAACTAATGAAAAACTGTTTTTT. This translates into CASSLEAGPTNEKLFF.

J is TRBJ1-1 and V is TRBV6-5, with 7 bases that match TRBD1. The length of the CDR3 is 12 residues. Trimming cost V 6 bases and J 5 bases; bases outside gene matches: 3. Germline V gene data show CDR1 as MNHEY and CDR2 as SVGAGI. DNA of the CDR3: TGTGCCAGCAGCTGGGACAGAACTGAAGCTTTCTTT. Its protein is CASSWDRTEAFF.

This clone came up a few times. CDR3: CASSPPGSTDTQYF. The CDR3 DNA follows: TGTGCCAGCAGCCCCCCGGGGAGCACAGATACGCAGTATTTT. The genes are TRBV9 and TRBJ2-3; D is possibly TRBD2 (5 bases). V lost 4 bases and J 0 bases, leaving 9 bases between the germline ends. CDR3 length: 14 residues. The germline CDR1 and CDR2 sequences are SGDLS and YYNGEE.

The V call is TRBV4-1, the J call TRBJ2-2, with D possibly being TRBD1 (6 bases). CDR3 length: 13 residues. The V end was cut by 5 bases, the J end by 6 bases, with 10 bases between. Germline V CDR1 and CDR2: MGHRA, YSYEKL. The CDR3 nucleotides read TGCGCCAGCAGCTTGACAGGTCCCGGGGAGCTGTTTTTT. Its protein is CASSLTGPGELFF.

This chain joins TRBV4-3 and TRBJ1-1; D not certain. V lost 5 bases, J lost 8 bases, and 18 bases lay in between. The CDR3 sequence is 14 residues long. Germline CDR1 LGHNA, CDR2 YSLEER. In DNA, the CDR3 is TGCGCCAGCAGCTCGACCCGGTCTAAACCGGAAGCTTTCTTT. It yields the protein CASSSTRSKPEAFF.

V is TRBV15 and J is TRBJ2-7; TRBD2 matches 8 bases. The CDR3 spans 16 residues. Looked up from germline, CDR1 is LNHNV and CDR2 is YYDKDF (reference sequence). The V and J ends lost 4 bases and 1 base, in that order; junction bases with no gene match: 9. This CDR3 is CATSTSSSGSSYEQYF. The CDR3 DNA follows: TGTGCCACCAGCACCTCCTCTAGCGGGTCGTCCTACGAGCAGTACTTC.

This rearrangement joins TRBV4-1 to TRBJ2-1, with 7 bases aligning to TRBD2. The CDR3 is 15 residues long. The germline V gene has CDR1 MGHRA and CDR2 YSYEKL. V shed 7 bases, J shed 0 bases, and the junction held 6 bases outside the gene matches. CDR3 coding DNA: TGCGCCAGCACTTTGCGGGAGAGCTCCTACAATGAGCAGTTCTTC. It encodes CASTLRESSYNEQFF.

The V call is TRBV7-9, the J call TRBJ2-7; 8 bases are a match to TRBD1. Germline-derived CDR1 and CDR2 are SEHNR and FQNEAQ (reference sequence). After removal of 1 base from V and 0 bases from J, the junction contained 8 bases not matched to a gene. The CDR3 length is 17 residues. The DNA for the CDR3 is TGTGCCAGCAGCTTAGGTGGGGGGACAGGTAGCTCCTACGAGCAGTACTTC. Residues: CASSLGGGTGSSYEQYF.

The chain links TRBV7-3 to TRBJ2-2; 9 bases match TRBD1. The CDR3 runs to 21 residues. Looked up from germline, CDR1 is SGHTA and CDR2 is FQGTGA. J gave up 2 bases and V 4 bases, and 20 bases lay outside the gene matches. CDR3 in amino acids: CASSSLTGTGLSRENTGELFF. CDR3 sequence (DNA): TGTGCCAGCAGCTCCTTAACCGGGACAGGGTTGTCCCGAGAAAACACCGGGGAGCTGTTTTTT.

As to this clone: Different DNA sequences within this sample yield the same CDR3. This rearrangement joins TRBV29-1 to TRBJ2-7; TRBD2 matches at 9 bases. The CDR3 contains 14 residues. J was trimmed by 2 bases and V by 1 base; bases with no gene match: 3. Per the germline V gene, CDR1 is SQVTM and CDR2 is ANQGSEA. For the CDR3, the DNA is TGCAGCGTTGAAGGTCTAGCGGGGACCTACGAGCAGTACTTC. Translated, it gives CSVEGLAGTYEQYF.

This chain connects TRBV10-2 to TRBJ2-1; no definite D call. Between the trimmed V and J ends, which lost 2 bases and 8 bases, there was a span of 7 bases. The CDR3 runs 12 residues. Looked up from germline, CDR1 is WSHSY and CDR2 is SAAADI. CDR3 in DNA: TGCGCCAGCAGTGAGCTCTTTTATGAGCAGTTCTTC. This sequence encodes CASSELFYEQFF.

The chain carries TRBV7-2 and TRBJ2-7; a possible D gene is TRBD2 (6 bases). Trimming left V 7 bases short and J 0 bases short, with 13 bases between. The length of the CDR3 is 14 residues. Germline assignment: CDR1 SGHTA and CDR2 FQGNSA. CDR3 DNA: TGTGCCAGCACTCCAGCGGGCGTCTCCTACGAGCAGTACTTC. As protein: CASTPAGVSYEQYF.

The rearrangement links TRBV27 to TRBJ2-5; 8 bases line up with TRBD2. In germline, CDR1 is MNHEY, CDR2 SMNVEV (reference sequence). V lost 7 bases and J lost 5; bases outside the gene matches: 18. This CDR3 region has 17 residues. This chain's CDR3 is CASTSGVGLAGRETQYF. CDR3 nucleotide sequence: TGTGCCAGCACCTCCGGGGTGGGTCTAGCGGGCCGCGAGACCCAGTACTTC.

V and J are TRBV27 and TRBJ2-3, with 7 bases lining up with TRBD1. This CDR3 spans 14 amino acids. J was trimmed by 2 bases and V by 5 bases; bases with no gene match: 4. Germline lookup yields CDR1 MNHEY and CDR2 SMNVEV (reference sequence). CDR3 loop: CASSPGTATDTQYF. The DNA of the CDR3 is TGTGCCAGCAGTCCAGGGACAGCCACAGATACGCAGTATTTT.

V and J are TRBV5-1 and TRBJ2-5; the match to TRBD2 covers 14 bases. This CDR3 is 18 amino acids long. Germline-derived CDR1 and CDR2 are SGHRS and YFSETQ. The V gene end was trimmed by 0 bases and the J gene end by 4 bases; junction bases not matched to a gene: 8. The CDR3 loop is CASSLGLAGGPFVETQYF. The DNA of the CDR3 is TGCGCCAGCAGCTTGGGACTAGCGGGAGGGCCATTTGTAGAGACCCAGTACTTC.